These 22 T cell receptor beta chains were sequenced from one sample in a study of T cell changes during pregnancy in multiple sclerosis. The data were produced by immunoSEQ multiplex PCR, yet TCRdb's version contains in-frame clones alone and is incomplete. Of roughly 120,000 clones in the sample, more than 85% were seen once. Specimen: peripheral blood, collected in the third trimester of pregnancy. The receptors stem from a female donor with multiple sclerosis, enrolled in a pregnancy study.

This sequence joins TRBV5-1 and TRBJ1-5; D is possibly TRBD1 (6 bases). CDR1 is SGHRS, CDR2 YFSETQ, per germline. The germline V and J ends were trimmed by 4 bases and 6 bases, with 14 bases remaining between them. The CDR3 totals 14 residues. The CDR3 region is CASSPGQFAQPQHF. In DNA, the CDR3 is TGCGCCAGCAGCCCTGGACAGTTTGCTCAGCCCCAGCATTTT.

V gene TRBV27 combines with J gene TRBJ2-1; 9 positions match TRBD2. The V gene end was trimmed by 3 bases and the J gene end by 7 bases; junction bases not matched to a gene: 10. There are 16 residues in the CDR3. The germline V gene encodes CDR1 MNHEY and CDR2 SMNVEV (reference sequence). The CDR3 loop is CASSLSPLAGRNEQFF. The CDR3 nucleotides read TGTGCCAGCAGTTTGTCCCCGCTAGCGGGGAGGAATGAGCAGTTCTTC.

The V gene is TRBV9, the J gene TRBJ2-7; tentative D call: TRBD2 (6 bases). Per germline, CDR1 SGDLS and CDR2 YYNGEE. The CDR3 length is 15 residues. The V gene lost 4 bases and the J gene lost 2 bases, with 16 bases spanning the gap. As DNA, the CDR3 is TGTGCCAGCAGCCCCGGGGGAGCGGAGACCTACGAGCAGTACTTC. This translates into CASSPGGAETYEQYF.

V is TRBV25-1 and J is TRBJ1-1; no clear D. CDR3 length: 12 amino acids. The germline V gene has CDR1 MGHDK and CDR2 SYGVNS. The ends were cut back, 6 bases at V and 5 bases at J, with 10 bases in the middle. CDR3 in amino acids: CASRRGGTEAFF. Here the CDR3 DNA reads TGTGCCAGCAGGCGGGGAGGAACTGAAGCTTTCTTT.

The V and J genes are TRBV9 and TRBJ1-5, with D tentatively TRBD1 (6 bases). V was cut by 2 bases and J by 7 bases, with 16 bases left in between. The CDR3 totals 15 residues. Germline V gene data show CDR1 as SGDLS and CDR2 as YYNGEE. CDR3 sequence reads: CASSVPPQGTQPQHF. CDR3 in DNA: TGTGCCAGCAGCGTTCCCCCCCAGGGGACGCAGCCCCAGCATTTT.

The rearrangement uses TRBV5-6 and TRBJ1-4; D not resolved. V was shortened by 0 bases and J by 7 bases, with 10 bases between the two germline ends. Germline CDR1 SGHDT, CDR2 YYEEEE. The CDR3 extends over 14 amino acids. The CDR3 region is CASSLDRGREKLFF. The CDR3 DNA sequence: TGTGCCAGCAGCTTGGACAGAGGGCGTGAAAAACTGTTTTTT.

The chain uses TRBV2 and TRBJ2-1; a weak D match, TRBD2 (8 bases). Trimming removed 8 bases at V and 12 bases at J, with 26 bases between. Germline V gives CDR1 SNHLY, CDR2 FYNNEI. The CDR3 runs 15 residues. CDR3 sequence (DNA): TGTGCCAGCGCCCTAGCAGGGGGGGGCGCGGGGGGGCAGTTCTTC. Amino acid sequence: CASALAGGGAGGQFF.

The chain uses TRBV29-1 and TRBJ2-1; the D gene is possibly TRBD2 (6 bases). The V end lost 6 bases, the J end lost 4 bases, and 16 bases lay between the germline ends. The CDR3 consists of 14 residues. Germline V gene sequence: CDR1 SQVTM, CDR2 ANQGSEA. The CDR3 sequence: CSVWGAGTYNEQFF. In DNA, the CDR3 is TGCAGCGTCTGGGGTGCGGGGACTTACAATGAGCAGTTCTTC.

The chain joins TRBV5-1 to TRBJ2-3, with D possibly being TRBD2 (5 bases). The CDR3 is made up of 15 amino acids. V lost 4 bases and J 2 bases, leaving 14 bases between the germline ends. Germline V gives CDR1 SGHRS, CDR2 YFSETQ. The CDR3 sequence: CASSRIRDNTDTQYF. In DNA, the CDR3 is TGCGCCAGCAGCCGAATCCGGGATAACACAGATACGCAGTATTTT.

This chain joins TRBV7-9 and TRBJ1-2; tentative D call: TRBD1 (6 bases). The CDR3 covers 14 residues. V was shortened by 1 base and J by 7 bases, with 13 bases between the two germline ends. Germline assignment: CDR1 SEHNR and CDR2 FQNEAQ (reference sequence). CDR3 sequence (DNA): TGTGCCAGCAGCTTAGAATACAGGGTCCCTGGCTACACCTTC. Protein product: CASSLEYRVPGYTF.

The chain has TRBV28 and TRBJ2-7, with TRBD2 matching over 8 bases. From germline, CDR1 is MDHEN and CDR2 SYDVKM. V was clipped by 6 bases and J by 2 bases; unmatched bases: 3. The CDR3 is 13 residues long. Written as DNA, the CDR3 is TGTGCCAGCAGAACTAGCGGAGCCTACGAGCAGTACTTC. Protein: CASRTSGAYEQYF.

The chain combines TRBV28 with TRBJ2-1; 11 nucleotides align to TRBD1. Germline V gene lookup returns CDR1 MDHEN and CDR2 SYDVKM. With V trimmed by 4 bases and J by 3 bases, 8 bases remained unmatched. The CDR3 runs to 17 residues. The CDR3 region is CASSSFAGTGGYNEQFF. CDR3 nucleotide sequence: TGTGCCAGCAGTTCTTTCGCCGGGACAGGGGGCTACAATGAGCAGTTCTTC.

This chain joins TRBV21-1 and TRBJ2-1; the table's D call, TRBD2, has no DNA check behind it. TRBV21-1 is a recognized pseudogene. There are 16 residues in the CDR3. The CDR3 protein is CASSKGPLAADNEQFF. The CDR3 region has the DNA TGTGCCAGCAGCAAAGGGCCACTAGCGGCCGACAATGAGCAGTTCTTC.

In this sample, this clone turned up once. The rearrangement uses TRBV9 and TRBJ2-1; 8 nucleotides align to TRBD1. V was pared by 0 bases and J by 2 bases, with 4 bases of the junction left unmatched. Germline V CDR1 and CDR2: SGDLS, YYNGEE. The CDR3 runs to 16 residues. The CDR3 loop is CASSVGDRGTYNEQFF. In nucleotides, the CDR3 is TGTGCCAGCAGCGTAGGAGACAGGGGAACCTACAATGAGCAGTTCTTC. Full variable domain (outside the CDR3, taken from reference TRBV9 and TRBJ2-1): DSGVTQTPKHLITATGQRVTLRCSPRSGDLSVYWYQQSLDQGLQFLIQYYNGEERAKGNILERFSAQQFPDLHSELNLSSLELGDSALYFCASSVGDRGTYNEQFFGPGTRLTVL.

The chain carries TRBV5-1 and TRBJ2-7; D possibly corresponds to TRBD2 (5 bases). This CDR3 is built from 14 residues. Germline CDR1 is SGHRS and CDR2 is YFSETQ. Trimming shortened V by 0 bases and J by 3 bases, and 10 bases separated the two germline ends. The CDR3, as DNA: TGCGCCAGCAGCTTGGCCTTACTAGACTACGAGCAGTACTTC. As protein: CASSLALLDYEQYF.

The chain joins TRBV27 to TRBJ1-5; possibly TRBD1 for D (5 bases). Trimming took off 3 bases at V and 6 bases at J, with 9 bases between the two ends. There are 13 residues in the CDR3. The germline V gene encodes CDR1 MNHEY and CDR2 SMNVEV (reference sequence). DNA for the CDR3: TGTGCCAGCAGTTTCCAGGGCGGTCAGCCCCAGCATTTT. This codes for CASSFQGGQPQHF.

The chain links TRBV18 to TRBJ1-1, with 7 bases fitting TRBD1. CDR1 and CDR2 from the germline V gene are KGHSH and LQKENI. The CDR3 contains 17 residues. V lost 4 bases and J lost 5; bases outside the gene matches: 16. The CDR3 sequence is CASSLGTAGSSRTEAFF. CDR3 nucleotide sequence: TGTGCCAGCTCACTAGGGACAGCAGGGTCGTCGAGGACTGAAGCTTTCTTT.

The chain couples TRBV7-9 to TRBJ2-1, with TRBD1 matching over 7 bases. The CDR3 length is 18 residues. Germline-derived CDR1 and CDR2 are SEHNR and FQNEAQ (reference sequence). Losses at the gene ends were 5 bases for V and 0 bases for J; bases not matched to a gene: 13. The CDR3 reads CASSPLTRQGTSYNEQFF. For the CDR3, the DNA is TGTGCCAGCAGCCCCCTTACACGACAGGGAACCTCCTACAATGAGCAGTTCTTC. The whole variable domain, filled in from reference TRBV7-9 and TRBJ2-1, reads DTGVSQNPRHKITKRGQNVTFRCDPISEHNRLYWYRQTLGQGPEFLTYFQNEAQLEKSRLLSDRFSAERPKGSFSTLEIQRTEQGDSAMYLCASSPLTRQGTSYNEQFFGPGTRLTVL.

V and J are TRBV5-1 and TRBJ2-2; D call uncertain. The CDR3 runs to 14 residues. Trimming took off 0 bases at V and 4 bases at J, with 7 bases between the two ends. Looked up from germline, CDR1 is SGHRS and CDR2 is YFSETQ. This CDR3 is CASSLGSSTGELFF. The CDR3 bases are TGCGCCAGCAGCTTGGGTTCTAGCACCGGGGAGCTGTTTTTT.

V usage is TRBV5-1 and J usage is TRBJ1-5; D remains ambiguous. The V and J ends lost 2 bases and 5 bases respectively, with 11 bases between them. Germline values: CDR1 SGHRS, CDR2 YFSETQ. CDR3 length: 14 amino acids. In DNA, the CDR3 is TGCGCCAGCAGCTTTTCCACCGGGGATCAGCCCCAGCATTTT. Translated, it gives CASSFSTGDQPQHF.

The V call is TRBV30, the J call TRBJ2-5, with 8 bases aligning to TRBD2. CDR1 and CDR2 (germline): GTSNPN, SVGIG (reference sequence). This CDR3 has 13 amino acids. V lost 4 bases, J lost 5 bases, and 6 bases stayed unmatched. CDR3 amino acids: CAWNRGGGETQYF. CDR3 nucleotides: TGTGCCTGGAATCGGGGGGGTGGCGAGACCCAGTACTTC.

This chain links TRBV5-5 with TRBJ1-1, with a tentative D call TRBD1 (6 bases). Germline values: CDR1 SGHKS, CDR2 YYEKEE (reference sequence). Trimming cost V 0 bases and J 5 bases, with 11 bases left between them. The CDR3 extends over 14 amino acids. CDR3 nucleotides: TGTGCCAGCAGCTTGGAGGACAGCTTGACTGAAGCTTTCTTT. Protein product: CASSLEDSLTEAFF.